These T cell receptor beta chains were read from a single sample in a study of patients and donors after allogeneic stem cell transplantation. TCRdb called the RT-PCR reads again in MiXCR, with one record for every CDR3 protein. The sample yields roughly 250,000 distinct CDR3 sequences, approximately 14% seen once. The sequenced sample consisted of blood, either unsorted or a sorted T cell fraction (not recorded which). These receptors were obtained from a human donor who was either an allogeneic HSCT recipient or a stem cell or donor lymphocyte infusion donor (not recorded which). It is not recorded whose cells these are; they may come from a transplant donor. The CDR3 runs from the conserved cysteine through the conserved F or W. D genes are given only for firm matches. Part of the rows lack a size; the others show once, few, many or a class for expanded clones.

cdr3_length d_call v_call clone_size cdr3_aa
18 NA TRBV19 NA CASSISSVTFNSYNEQFF
14 NA TRBV28 many CASSGTVGTYEQYF
16 NA TRBV18 NA CASSPFQGPSQETQYF
14 NA TRBV5-1 NA CASSLTARTDTQYF
16 NA TRBV5-1 NA CASSLVVWQGYNEQFF
15 NA TRBV10-3 few CAISESAPVVNEQFF
18 NA TRBV4-1 NA CASSQELNFRDPTYEQYF
16 TRBD2 TRBV5-1 many CASSWSSGSGANVLTF
13 NA TRBV19 few CASSGQVNTEAFF
14 TRBD2 TRBV2 few CASRTRLAGETQYF
12 TRBD1 TRBV12-3/TRBV12-4 many CASSLDRGGYTF
16 NA TRBV5-1 once CASSLIGREPNSPLHF
14 NA TRBV12-3/TRBV12-4 NA CASSFGVRGTEAFF
14 TRBD1 TRBV6-1 NA CASTWTGMAGELFF
18 TRBD2 TRBV5-1 many CASSLAPASGRGDNEQFF
11 NA TRBV29-1 many CSVDPTEEAFF
16 TRBD1 TRBV6-1 many CALDRDRVTGGYGYTF
15 NA TRBV20-1 many CSAGGGGDSNQPQHF
17 NA TRBV5-1 few CASSLAGTDRSYNEQFF
14 NA TRBV12-3/TRBV12-4 few CASLKGGERYGYTF
14 NA TRBV20-1 NA CSAPGRANGNEQFF
13 NA TRBV12-3/TRBV12-4 NA CASSLLQVGEAFF
14 NA TRBV5-6 few CASSLISGKNIQYF
13 NA TRBV12-3/TRBV12-4 few CASSPRQSYGYTF
16 NA TRBV7-2 many CASSTTGGAGNQPQHF
14 NA TRBV6-1 NA CASSETGANYGYTF
16 TRBD1 TRBV12-3/TRBV12-4 NA CASSYAGGGGNQPQHF
15 NA TRBV6-5 few CASSYSTVRNYEQYF